The table lists the clone carrying this T cell receptor beta chain with many counts. The CDR3 totals 12 residues. Germline CDR1 is MNHEY and CDR2 is SVGAGI. The germline V and J ends were trimmed by 4 bases and 7 bases, with 9 bases remaining between them. In the source study's methods: Individual samples carried between about 23,224 and 700,000 TCRs, with 85,000 to 100,000 as the median. TCRdb processed the RACE reads anew with MiXCR; each CDR3 protein has one entry. In this record, the V and J calls reflect TCRdb's handling and not the investigators' own analysis. Of 84,000 or so distinct CDR3 sequences listed, 10% to 13% are singletons. This entry comes from a study of human T cells and chemical hapten exposure. Time point reported: patch test 2, 6 weeks after DPC sensitization. Described treatment: therapeutic diphenylcyclopropenone sensitization with weekly scalp DPC.

The sequence was obtained from a woman aged 25 to 45 with alopecia areata. Some clones in this sample may be carry-over from other donors' samples. The rearrangement joins TRBV6-5 to TRBJ2-3; D ambiguous. This sample comprised whole blood, obtained in connection with sensitization to the hapten diphenylcyclopropenone (DPC). CDR3 nucleotide sequence: TGTGCCAGCAGTTTTAGTGGAAATACGCAGTATTTT. The encoded protein is CASSFSGNTQYF.